A selection of T cell receptor beta chains follows, all from one sample in a study of T-cell memory formation after mild COVID-19. TCRdb re-called the 5' RACE reads through MiXCR, storing one row per CDR3 protein. The top ten hold about 8.1% of the sample, which has over 500,000 distinct CDR3 sequences, 17% seen once. Sequenced input: PBMCs or a T cell subset sorted from them (not recorded which). The receptor set was obtained from an adult woman who had mild COVID-19 (a few samples of this study predate the infection). Cell type and time point are not known. CDR3s include the opening cysteine and the closing phenylalanine or tryptophan. The order of the fields is D gene, clone size, J gene, V gene, CDR3 DNA, CDR3 protein. The D gene is left open where the match is weak. Size is stated for part of the rows, as once, few or many counts, or as a class when the clone is expanded.

d_call: TRBD2; clone_size: few; j_call: TRBJ2-7; v_call: TRBV12-3/TRBV12-4; cdr3_nt: TGTGCCAGCAGTTTGGAGCGGGAGTATGACGAGCAGTACTTC; cdr3_aa: CASSLEREYDEQYF
d_call: .; clone_size: .; j_call: TRBJ2-3; v_call: TRBV5-6; cdr3_nt: TGTGCCAGCAGCGTACAGCCCTTGAGGGATACGCAGTATTTT; cdr3_aa: CASSVQPLRDTQYF
d_call: TRBD2; clone_size: .; j_call: TRBJ2-7; v_call: TRBV6-2/TRBV6-3; cdr3_nt: TGTGCCAGCAGTTCCCGTTCTAGCGGGAGAGTCTACGAGCAGTACTTC; cdr3_aa: CASSSRSSGRVYEQYF
d_call: .; clone_size: few; j_call: TRBJ1-5; v_call: TRBV7-9; cdr3_nt: TGTGCCAGCAGCTTAGACCATCAGCCCCAGCATTTT; cdr3_aa: CASSLDHQPQHF
d_call: TRBD1; clone_size: .; j_call: TRBJ1-2; v_call: TRBV27; cdr3_nt: TGTGCCAGCAGTTTGACAGGGGAATATGGCTACACCTTC; cdr3_aa: CASSLTGEYGYTF
d_call: TRBD2; clone_size: .; j_call: TRBJ2-1; v_call: TRBV14; cdr3_nt: TGTGCCAGCAGCCAAGATTCTAGCGGGAGGGCCGATAATGAGCAGTTCTTC; cdr3_aa: CASSQDSSGRADNEQFF
d_call: TRBD1; clone_size: .; j_call: TRBJ2-7; v_call: TRBV25-1; cdr3_nt: TGTGCCAGCAGTGATTGGACAGGGAGAGGTTACGAGCAGTACTTC; cdr3_aa: CASSDWTGRGYEQYF
d_call: .; clone_size: few; j_call: TRBJ2-1; v_call: TRBV18; cdr3_nt: TGTGCCAGCTCACCTTGGGTGATTCGGGATCCTGAGCAGTTCTTC; cdr3_aa: CASSPWVIRDPEQFF
d_call: .; clone_size: few; j_call: TRBJ2-7; v_call: TRBV5-1; cdr3_nt: TGCGCCAGCAGCTTGGCCCCGGGGGTGGCAGCCCCGGGATCCTACGAGCAGTACTTC; cdr3_aa: CASSLAPGVAAPGSYEQYF
d_call: .; clone_size: few; j_call: TRBJ1-3; v_call: TRBV5-1; cdr3_nt: TGCGCCAGCAGCTCCATAGGAGCCTCCTCTGGAAACACCATATATTTT; cdr3_aa: CASSSIGASSGNTIYF
d_call: .; clone_size: .; j_call: TRBJ2-3; v_call: TRBV29-1; cdr3_nt: TGCAGCGTTACCCCCCAGAGTGTGCCTGATACGCAGTATTTT; cdr3_aa: CSVTPQSVPDTQYF
d_call: .; clone_size: .; j_call: TRBJ2-1; v_call: TRBV30; cdr3_nt: TGTGCCGGGGGGGGCTACGAGCAGTTCTTC; cdr3_aa: CAGGGYEQFF
d_call: .; clone_size: .; j_call: TRBJ1-1; v_call: TRBV6-5; cdr3_nt: TGTGCCAGCAGTTACTCGGACGTCGTGGGGGACACTGAAGCTTTCTTT; cdr3_aa: CASSYSDVVGDTEAFF
d_call: TRBD2; clone_size: once; j_call: TRBJ2-3; v_call: TRBV27; cdr3_nt: TGTGCCAGCATGAATACGGGGGGGCCGGATACGCAGTATTTT; cdr3_aa: CASMNTGGPDTQYF
d_call: .; clone_size: few; j_call: TRBJ2-3; v_call: TRBV9; cdr3_nt: TGTGCCAGCAGCGAACCTAGAGATACGCAGTATTTT; cdr3_aa: CASSEPRDTQYF
d_call: TRBD1; clone_size: .; j_call: TRBJ1-1; v_call: TRBV6-5; cdr3_nt: TGTGCCAGCAGCCCTGAACATAGACAGGGGAAAGCTTTCTTT; cdr3_aa: CASSPEHRQGKAFF
d_call: .; clone_size: .; j_call: TRBJ2-3; v_call: TRBV27; cdr3_nt: TGTGCCAGCAGTTTATCCCGGTGGGATACGCAGTATTTT; cdr3_aa: CASSLSRWDTQYF
d_call: .; clone_size: many; j_call: TRBJ1-5; v_call: TRBV15; cdr3_nt: TGTGCCACCAGCAGAGAAGGGAATCAGCCCCAGCATTTT; cdr3_aa: CATSREGNQPQHF
d_call: TRBD2; clone_size: .; j_call: TRBJ2-2; v_call: TRBV4-3; cdr3_nt: TGCGCCAGCAGCCCCTATGGAGCGGGAGGTTACACCGGGGAGCTGTTTTTT; cdr3_aa: CASSPYGAGGYTGELFF
d_call: TRBD2; clone_size: many; j_call: TRBJ2-3; v_call: TRBV19; cdr3_nt: TGTGCCAGTAGTTCCCTAGCGGGAAGCACAGATACGCAGTATTTT; cdr3_aa: CASSSLAGSTDTQYF